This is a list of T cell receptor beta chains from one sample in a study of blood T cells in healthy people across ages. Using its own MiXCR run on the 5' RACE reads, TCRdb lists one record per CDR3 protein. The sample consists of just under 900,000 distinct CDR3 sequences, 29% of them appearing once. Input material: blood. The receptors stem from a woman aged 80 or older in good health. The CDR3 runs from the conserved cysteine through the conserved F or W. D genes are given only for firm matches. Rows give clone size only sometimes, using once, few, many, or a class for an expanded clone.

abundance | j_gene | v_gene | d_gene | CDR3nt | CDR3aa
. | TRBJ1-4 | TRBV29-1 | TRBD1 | TGCGGCGCCGAAATAGGTGACAGGGGAGAAAAACTGTTTTTT | CGAEIGDRGEKLFF
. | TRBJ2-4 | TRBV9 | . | TGTGCCAGCAGCGTAGGCCTGGTGAAGGGCGGAGGGGTCGGCATTCAGTACTTC | CASSVGLVKGGGVGIQYF
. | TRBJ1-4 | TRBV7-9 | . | TGTGCCAGCAGCATTGGGGACAAGACAAATGAAAAACTGTTTTTT | CASSIGDKTNEKLFF
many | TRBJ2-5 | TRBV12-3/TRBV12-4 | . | TGTGCCAGCATCCCTGGATATGGCCGAGAGACCCAGTACTTC | CASIPGYGRETQYF
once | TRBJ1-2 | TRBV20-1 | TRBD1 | TGCAGTGCTCCGGGACAGATTAACTATGGCTACACCTTC | CSAPGQINYGYTF
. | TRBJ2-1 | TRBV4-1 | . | TGCGCCAGCAGCAGACGGGACAATGAGCAGTTCTTC | CASSRRDNEQFF
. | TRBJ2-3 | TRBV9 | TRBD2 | TGTGCCAGCAACCCTGGGAGGGGCACAGATACGCAGTATTTT | CASNPGRGTDTQYF
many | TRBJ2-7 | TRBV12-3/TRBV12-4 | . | TGTGCCAGCAGCCGACAGAGCTCCTACGAGCAGTACTTC | CASSRQSSYEQYF
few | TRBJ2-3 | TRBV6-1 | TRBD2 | TGTGCCAGCAGTGGTAGCGGGGGGGCAGGAGATACGCAGTATTTT | CASSGSGGAGDTQYF
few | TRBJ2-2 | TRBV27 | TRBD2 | TGTGCCAGCAAGACTAGCGGGGGAAGCACCGGGGAGCTGTTTTTT | CASKTSGGSTGELFF
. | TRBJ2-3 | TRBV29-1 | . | TGCAGCTCGGCGGCCAGGGATACGCAGTATTTT | CSSAARDTQYF
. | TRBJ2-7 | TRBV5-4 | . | TGTGCCAGCAGCTCGGGGGAGCACGAGCAGTACTTC | CASSSGEHEQYF
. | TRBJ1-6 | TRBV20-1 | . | TGCAGTGCTAAGTCGGGACTCTATAATTCACCCCTCCACTTT | CSAKSGLYNSPLHF
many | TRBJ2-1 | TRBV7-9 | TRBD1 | TGTGCCAGCAGCTTAGAAGGGGGCAACTACAATGAGCAGTTCTTC | CASSLEGGNYNEQFF
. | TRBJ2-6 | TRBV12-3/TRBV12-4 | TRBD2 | TGTGCCAGCAGTCCCGGGACTAGCGGCTCTGGGGCCAACGTCCTGACTTTC | CASSPGTSGSGANVLTF
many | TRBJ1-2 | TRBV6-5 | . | TGTGCCACCAACCCCGGGGGGCCCGCCTGGGGCTACACCTTC | CATNPGGPAWGYTF
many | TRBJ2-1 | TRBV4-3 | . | TGCGCCAGCAGCCAAGAAACAGGTTCCTACAATGAGCAGTTCTTC | CASSQETGSYNEQFF
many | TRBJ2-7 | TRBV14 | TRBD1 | TGTGCCAGCAGCCAACCGAACAGGGGGTCTTACGAGCAGTACTTC | CASSQPNRGSYEQYF
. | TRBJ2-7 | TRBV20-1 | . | TGCAGTGGAGCTAGGTCGGCTAGCGCATCTCACGAGCAGTACTTC | CSGARSASASHEQYF
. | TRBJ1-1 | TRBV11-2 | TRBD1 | TGTGCCAGCAGTCCACAGGGACAGGGCGCAGCTTTCTTT | CASSPQGQGAAFF
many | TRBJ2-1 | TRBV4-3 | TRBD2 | TGCGCCAGCAGCCGGGGACTAGGGGATGAGCAGTTCTTC | CASSRGLGDEQFF
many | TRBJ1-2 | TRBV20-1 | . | TGCAGTGCTACTGGGGGAGGGACGAACTATGGCTACACCTTC | CSATGGGTNYGYTF
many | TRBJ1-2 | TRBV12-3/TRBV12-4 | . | TGTGCCAGCAGTTCACACTATGGCTACACCTTC | CASSSHYGYTF
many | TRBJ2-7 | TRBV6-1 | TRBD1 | TGTGCCAGCAGTGGGGCCTCTACAGGGGATCGATTTCGGTACTTC | CASSGASTGDRFRYF
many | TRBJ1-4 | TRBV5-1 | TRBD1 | TGCGCCAGCAGCTTACAGGGGCTTAATGAAAAACTGTTTTTT | CASSLQGLNEKLFF
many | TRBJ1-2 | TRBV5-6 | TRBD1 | TGTGCCAGCAGCACGACAGGGTTGGGAGCGTATGGCTACACCTTC | CASSTTGLGAYGYTF
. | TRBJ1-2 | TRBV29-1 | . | TGCAGCGTTGCGGGGGGGTCTAACTATGGCTACACCTTC | CSVAGGSNYGYTF
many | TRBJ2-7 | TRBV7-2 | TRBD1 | TGTGCCAGCAGCGCCGGACAGGGGCTCGAGCAGTACTTC | CASSAGQGLEQYF
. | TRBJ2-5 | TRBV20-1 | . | TGCGGTGCTAGAGGGGGGACCCAAGAGACCCAGTACTTC | CGARGGTQETQYF
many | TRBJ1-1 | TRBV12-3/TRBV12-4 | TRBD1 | TGTGCCAGCAGCCCAAGGGACAGGGAGAACACTGAAGCTTTCTTT | CASSPRDRENTEAFF
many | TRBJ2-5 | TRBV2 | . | TGTGCCAGCAGGCACTGGACAGAAGAGACCCAGTACTTC | CASRHWTEETQYF
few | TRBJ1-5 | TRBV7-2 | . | TGTGCCAGCAGCTTAGGGCCCGGGGGCGACCAGCCCCAGCATTTT | CASSLGPGGDQPQHF
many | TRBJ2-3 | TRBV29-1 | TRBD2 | TGCAGCGGCCGCGTGGGGGGGGGAGGCACAGATACGCAGTATTTT | CSGRVGGGGTDTQYF
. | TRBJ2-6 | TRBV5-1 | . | TGCGCCAGCAGCTTGATGGGGGAAGTGACTGGGGCCAACGTCCTGACTTTC | CASSLMGEVTGANVLTF
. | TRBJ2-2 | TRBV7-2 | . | TGTGCCAGCAGCTCGGGACCGCGGACCGGGGAGCTGTTTTTT | CASSSGPRTGELFF
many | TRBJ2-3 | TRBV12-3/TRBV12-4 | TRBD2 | TGTGCCAGCAGGACTAGCGGGGCTATGAATACGCAGTATTTT | CASRTSGAMNTQYF
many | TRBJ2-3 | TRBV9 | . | TGTGCCAGCAGCCCGCGACAACCCGAGGGACTGGGAAGGGATACGCAGTATTTT | CASSPRQPEGLGRDTQYF
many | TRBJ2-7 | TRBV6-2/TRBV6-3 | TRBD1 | TGTGCCAGCAGTTACCGGGGGACAGGTGGATTCGAGCAGTACTTC | CASSYRGTGGFEQYF